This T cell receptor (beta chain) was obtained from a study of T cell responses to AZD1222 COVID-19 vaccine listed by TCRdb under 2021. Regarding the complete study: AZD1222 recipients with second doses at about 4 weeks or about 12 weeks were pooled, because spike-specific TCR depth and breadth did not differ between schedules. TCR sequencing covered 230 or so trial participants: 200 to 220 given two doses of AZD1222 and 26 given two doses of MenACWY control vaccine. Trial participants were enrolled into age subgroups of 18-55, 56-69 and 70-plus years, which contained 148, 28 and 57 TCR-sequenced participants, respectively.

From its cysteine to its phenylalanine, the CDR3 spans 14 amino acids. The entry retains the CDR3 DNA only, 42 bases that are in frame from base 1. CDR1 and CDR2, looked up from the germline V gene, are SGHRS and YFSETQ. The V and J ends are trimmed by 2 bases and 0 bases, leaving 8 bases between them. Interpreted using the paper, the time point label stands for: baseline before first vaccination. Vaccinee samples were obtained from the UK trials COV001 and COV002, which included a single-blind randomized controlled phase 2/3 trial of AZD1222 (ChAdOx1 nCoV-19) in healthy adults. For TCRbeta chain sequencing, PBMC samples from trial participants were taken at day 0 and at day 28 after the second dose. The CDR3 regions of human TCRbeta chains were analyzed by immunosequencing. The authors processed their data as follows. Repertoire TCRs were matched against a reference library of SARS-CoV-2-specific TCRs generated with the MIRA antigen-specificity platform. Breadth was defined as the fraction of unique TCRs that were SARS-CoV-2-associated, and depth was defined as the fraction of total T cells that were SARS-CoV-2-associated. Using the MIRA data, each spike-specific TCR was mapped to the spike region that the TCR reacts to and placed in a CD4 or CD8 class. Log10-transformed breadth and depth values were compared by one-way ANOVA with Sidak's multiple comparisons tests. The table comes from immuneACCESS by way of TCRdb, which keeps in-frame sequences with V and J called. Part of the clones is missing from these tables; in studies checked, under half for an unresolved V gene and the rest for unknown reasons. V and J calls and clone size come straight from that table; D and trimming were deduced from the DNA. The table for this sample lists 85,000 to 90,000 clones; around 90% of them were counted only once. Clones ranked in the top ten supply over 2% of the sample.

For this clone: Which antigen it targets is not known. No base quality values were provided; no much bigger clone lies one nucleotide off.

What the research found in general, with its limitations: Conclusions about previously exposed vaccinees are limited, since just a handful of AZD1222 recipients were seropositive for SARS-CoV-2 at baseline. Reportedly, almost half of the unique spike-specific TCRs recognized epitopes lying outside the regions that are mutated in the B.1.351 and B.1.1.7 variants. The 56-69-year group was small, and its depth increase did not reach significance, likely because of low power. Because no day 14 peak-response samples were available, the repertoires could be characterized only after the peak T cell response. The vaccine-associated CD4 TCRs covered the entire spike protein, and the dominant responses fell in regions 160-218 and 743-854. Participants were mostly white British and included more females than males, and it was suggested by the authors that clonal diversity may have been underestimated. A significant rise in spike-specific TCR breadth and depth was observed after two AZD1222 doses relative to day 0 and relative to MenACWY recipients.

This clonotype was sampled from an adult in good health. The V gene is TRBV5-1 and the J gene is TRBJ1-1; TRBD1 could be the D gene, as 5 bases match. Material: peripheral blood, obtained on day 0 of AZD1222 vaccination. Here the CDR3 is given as CASSFEGMNTEAFF. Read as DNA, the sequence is TGCGCCAGCAGCTTTGAGGGGATGAACACTGAAGCTTTCTTT. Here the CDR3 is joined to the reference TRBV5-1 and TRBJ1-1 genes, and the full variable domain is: KAGVTQTPRYLIKTRGQQVTLSCSPISGHRSVSWYQQTPGQGLQFLFEYFSETQRNKGNFPGRFSGRQFSNSRSEMNVSTLELGDSALYLCASSFEGMNTEAFFGQGTRLTVV.